This entry concerns a single TCR beta chain. PCR was performed a second time for about 7 to 11 cycles using a sample-barcoded 5' primer and a J-beta primer mix. TCRdb re-called the 5' RACE reads with MiXCR, one entry per CDR3 protein. The top ten hold about 10% of the sample, which has 800,000 to 950,000 distinct CDR3 sequences, roughly 28% seen once. The sample is drawn from a study of blood T cells in healthy people across ages. For the study at large: Template switching captured about one barcoded beta molecule per two T cells.

The germline V and J ends were trimmed by 9 bases and 1 base, with 13 bases remaining between them. The germline gives CDR1 SGHRS, CDR2 YFSETQ. The CDR3 extends over 13 amino acids. Peripheral blood from each donor was collected in a volume of roughly 9.8 milliliters. These data are also associated with another study on T cells of mothers and their children.

The clonotype comes from a middle-aged woman in good health. What was sequenced was blood. The chain combines TRBV5-1 with TRBJ1-1; the D is unclear. Written as DNA, the CDR3 is TGCGCCACGAGGTGGGCAGGGAACACTGAAGCTTTCTTT. Translating it yields CATRWAGNTEAFF.